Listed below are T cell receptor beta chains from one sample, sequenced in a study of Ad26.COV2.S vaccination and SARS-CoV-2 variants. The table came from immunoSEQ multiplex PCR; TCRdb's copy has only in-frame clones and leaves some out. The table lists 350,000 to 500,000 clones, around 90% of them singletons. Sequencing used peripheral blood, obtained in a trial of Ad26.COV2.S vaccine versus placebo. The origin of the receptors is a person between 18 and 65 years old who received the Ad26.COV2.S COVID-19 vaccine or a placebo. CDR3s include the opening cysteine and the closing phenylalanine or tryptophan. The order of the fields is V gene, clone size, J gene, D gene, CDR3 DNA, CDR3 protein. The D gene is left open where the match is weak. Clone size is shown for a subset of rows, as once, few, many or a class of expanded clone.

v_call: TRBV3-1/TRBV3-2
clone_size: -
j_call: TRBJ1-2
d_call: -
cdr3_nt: TGTGCCAGCAGCCAGACGCGGGGGGAGGCCTATGGCTACACCTTC
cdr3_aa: CASSQTRGEAYGYTF

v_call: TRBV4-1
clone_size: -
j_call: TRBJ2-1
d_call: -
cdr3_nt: TGCGCCAGCAGCCAAGTTGTGGGGCCCTTCCACTACAATGAGCAGTTCTTC
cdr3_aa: CASSQVVGPFHYNEQFF

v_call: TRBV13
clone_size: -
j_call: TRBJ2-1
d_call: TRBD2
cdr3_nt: TGTGCCAGCAGCCATTTGGCGGGGGGAACTATGGATGAGCAGTTCTTC
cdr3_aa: CASSHLAGGTMDEQFF

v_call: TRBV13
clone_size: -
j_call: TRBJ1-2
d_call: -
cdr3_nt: TGTGCCAGCAGCTTGAACAGGGACTATGGCTACACCTTC
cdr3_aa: CASSLNRDYGYTF

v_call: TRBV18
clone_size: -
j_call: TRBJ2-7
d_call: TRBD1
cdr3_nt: TGTGCCAGCTCACGAGGGACAGGGGGTTCCAGTTACGAGCAGTACTTC
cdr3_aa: CASSRGTGGSSYEQYF

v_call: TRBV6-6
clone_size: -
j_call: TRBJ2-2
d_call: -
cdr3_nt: TGTGCCAGCTTAATTCGGGGAACCGGGGAGCTGTTTTTT
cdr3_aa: CASLIRGTGELFF

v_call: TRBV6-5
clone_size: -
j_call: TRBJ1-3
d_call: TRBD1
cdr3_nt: TGTGCCAGCAGTTCCTGGCGAGGACAGGCAGGAAACACCATATATTTT
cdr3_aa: CASSSWRGQAGNTIYF

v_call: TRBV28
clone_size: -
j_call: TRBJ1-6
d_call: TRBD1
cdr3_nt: TGTGCCAGCAACCAGGGGGCGATTTCACCCCTCCACTTT
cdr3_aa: CASNQGAISPLHF

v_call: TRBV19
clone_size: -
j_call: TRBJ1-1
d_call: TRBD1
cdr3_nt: TGTGCCAGTAGCCGGACAGGTCCGGTGAACACTGAAGCTTTCTTT
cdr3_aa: CASSRTGPVNTEAFF

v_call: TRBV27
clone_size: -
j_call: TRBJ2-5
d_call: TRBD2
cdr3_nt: TGTGCCAGCAGTCAAAGGACTAGTGGAGAGACCCAGTACTTC
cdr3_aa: CASSQRTSGETQYF

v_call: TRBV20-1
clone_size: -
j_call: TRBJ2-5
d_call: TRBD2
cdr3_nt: TGCAGTGCTAGTGGCCTAGCGGGAGAAAAGTCGGAGGAGACCCAGTACTTC
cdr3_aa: CSASGLAGEKSEETQYF

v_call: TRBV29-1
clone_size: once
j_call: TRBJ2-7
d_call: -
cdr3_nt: TGCAGCGTGAACCCGGGTCCCCCAACATCCGAGCAGTACTTC
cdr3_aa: CSVNPGPPTSEQYF

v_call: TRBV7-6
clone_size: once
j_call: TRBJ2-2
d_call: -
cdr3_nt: TGTGCCAGCAGCAGCGGGCGCGGATTGAACACCGGGGAGCTGTTTTTT
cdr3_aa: CASSSGRGLNTGELFF

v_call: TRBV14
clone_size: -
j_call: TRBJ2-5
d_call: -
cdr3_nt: TGTGCCAGCAGCCAAGATCCCGGCTACATCCAAGAGACCCAGTACTTC
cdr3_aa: CASSQDPGYIQETQYF

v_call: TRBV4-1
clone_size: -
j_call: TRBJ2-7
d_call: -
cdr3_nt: TGCGCCAGCAGCCAAAACCAATTCTACGAGCAGTACTTC
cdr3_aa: CASSQNQFYEQYF

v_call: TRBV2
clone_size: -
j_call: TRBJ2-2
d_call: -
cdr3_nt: TGTGCCAGCAGTGAAGCGCAGGGCGGGGAGCTGTTTTTT
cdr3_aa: CASSEAQGGELFF

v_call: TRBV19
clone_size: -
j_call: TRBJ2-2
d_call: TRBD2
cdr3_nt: TGTGCCAGTAGCTCATCCGGGCTCGGCGGGAGGGACACCGGGGAGCTGTTTTTT
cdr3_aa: CASSSSGLGGRDTGELFF

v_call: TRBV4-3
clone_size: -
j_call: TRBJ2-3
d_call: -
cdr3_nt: TGCGCCAGCAGCCAAGATCTGGGACTCACAGATACGCAGTATTTT
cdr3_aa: CASSQDLGLTDTQYF

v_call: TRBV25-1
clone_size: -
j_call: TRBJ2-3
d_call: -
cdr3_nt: TGTGCCAGCAGTTATGGAGGGTTCACAGATACGCAGTATTTT
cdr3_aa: CASSYGGFTDTQYF

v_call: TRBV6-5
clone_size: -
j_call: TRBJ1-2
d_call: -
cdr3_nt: TGTGCCAGCAGCCCCGGAACCCGGGACATTTTATTC
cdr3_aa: CASSPGTRDILF

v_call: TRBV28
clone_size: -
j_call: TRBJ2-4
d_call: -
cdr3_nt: TGTGCCAGCAGTAAAGTCGAAAACATTCAGTACTTC
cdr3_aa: CASSKVENIQYF

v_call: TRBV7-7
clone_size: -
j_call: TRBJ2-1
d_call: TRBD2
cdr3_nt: TGTGCCATCGCGACTAGGGGAGCGGGGGAGCAGTTCTTC
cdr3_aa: CAIATRGAGEQFF

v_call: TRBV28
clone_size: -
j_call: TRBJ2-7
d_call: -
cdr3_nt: TGTGCCAGCAGTTTGATCCCCGCCAGGCTTCGCCCCTACGAGCAGTACTTC
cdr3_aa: CASSLIPARLRPYEQYF

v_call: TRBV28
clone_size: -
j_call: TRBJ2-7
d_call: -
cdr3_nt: TGTGCCAGCAGTAAGGGGGGGGTCGATCGGGATCTAACCTCCTACGAGCAGTACTTC
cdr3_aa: CASSKGGVDRDLTSYEQYF

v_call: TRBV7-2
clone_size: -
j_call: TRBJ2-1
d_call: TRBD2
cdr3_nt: TGTGCCAGCAGCCCCCTGGTGCTAGCGGTTAACAATGAGCAGTTCTTC
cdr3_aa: CASSPLVLAVNNEQFF

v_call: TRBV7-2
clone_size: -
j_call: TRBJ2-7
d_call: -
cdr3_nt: TGTGCCAGCAGCTGGGGGGAATTGTACGAGCAGTACTTC
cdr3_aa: CASSWGELYEQYF

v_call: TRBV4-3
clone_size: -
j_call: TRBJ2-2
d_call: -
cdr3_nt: TGCGCCAGCAGCCTTATACAGGGAAACACCGGGGAGCTGTTTTTT
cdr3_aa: CASSLIQGNTGELFF

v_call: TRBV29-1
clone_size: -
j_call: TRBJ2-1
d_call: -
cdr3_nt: TGCAGCGTTTCACAAGGGGCCGTGAATGAGCAGTTCTTC
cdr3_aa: CSVSQGAVNEQFF

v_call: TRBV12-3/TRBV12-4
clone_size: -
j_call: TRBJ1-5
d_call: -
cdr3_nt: TGTGCCAGCAACAAATATAGCAATCAGCCCCAGCATTTT
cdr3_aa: CASNKYSNQPQHF

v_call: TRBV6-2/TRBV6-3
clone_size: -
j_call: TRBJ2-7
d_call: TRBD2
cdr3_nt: TGTGCCAGCAGTCAAGGACTAGCGGGAGCCCTAATCTACGAGCAGTACTTC
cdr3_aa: CASSQGLAGALIYEQYF

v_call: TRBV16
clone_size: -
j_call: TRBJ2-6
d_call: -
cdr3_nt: TGTGCCAGCACAGCCAGATTAGCCTCTGGGGCCAACGTCCTGACTTTC
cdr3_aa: CASTARLASGANVLTF

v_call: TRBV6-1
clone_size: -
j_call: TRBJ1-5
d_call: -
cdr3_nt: TGTGCCAGCAGTGACCAAAGGGGGGGGAATCAGCCCCAGCATTTT
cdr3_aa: CASSDQRGGNQPQHF

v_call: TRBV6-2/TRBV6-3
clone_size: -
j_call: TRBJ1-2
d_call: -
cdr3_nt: TGTGCCAGCAGTTACCATACAACCAACTATGGCTACACCTTC
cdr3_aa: CASSYHTTNYGYTF

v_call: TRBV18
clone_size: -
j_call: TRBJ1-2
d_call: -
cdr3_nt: TGTGCCAGCTCACCACCAGGACCGCACTATGGCTACACCTTC
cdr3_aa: CASSPPGPHYGYTF

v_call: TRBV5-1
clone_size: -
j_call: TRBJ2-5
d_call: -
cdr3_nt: TGCGCCAGCCACGTGACTCCATTGAAGACCCAGTACTTC
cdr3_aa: CASHVTPLKTQYF

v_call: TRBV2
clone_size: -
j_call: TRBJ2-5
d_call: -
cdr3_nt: TGTGCCAGCAGGTGGACAGTACAAGAGACCCAGTACTTC
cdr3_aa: CASRWTVQETQYF

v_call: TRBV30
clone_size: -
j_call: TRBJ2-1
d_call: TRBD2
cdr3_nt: TGTGCCTGGAGTGCGCTAGCGGGAGACAATGAGCAGTTCTTC
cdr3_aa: CAWSALAGDNEQFF

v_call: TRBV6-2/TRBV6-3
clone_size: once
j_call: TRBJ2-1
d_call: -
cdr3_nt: TGTGCCAGCAGTTACTCGAGGGGTGGGGACTACAATGAGCAGTTCTTC
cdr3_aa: CASSYSRGGDYNEQFF

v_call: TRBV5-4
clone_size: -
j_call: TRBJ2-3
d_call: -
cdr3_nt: TGTGCCACCTGTTCGGGTGGAAGTAGCACAGATACGCAGTATTTT
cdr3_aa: CATCSGGSSTDTQYF

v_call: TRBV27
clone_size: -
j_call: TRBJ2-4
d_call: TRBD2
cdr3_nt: TGTGCCAGCAGAGAACTAGCGGGAGCGGTAAACATTCAGTACTTC
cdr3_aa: CASRELAGAVNIQYF

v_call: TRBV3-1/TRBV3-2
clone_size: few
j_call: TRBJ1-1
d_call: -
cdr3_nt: TGTGCCAGCAGCCAAGGAAGAGGGAACACTGAAGCTTTCTTT
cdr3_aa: CASSQGRGNTEAFF

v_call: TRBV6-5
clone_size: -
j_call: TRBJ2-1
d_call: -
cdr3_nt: TGTGCCAGCAGGAACAGCTACAATGAGCAGTTCTTC
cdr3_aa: CASRNSYNEQFF

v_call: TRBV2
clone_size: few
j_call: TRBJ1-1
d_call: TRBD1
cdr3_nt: TGTGCCAGCAGTCCGCCGGGACAGGGTTGGAACACTGAAGCTTTCTTT
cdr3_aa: CASSPPGQGWNTEAFF

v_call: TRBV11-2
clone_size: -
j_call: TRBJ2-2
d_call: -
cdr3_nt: TGTGCCAGCAGCGTACAGTACGGGGAGCTGTTTTTT
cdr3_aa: CASSVQYGELFF

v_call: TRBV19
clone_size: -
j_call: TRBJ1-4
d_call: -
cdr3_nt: TGTGCCAGTAGTATAGATGGGCAGCCAGTCGGAAAACTGTTTTTT
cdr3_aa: CASSIDGQPVGKLFF

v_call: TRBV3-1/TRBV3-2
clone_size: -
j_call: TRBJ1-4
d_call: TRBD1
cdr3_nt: TGTGCCAGCAGCCAAGGGGACAGATATGAAAAACTGTTTTTT
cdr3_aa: CASSQGDRYEKLFF